This T cell receptor (beta chain) was identified during a study of blood T cell repertoires in COVID-19. Study-level background: COVID-19 samples, acute and convalescent, were from the United States, Italy and Spain. PBMCs, B-cell-depleted T cells, or T cells were the source of the cDNA or gDNA that made up the material.

Living in about two dozen US areas, the participants were between about 18 and 100 years of age. V was trimmed by 2 bases and J by 10 bases, leaving 8 bases between them. Germline lookup yields CDR1 GTSNPN and CDR2 SVGIG (reference sequence). The CDR3 runs to 10 residues. Authors' processing steps: Reference gene primer amplification gave estimated nucleated cell counts. Sequencing was performed with immunoSEQ multiplex PCR; in TCRdb, only in-frame clones are kept and a portion is missing. V and J calls and clone size are given by that table; D and trimming were obtained from the DNA. The data contain about 320,000 clones, 85% to 95% of them singletons.

Source material: PBMCs or T cells enriched from blood (not recorded which). J is TRBJ1-1 and V is TRBV30; no clear D. The clonotype comes from a woman in her 30s who had been exposed to COVID-19. CDR3 nucleotides: TGTGCCTGGAGTCGATCGGTAGCTTTCTTT. Translated: CAWSRSVAFF.